Shown below are 8 T cell receptor beta chains from a single sample sequenced in a study of T cell responses to AZD1222 COVID-19 vaccine. Sequenced by immunoSEQ multiplex PCR; TCRdb stores in-frame clones only, minus some. The table lists about 130,000 clones, approximately 93% of them singletons, with approximately 3.3% in the top ten. The sequencing used peripheral blood, collected on day 0 of AZD1222 vaccination. The receptors stem from an adult in good health.

The chain has TRBV7-2 and TRBJ2-1; possible D gene TRBD1, 5 bases. The CDR3 is made up of 14 amino acids. The germline CDR1 and CDR2 sequences are SGHTA and FQGNSA. The V and J ends lost 7 bases and 7 bases respectively, with 17 bases between them. CDR3 sequence reads: CASKWGVRENEQFF. For the CDR3, the DNA is TGTGCCAGCAAATGGGGCGTAAGGGAAAATGAGCAGTTCTTC.

This clone was recorded only once. The rearrangement links TRBV19 to TRBJ1-2; the D is unclear. The germline gives CDR1 LNHDA, CDR2 SQIVND (reference sequence). The CDR3 is 14 amino acids. Trimming took 5 bases from V and 8 from J, leaving 18 bases between them. For the CDR3, the DNA is TGTGCCAGTAGTGGCCTTCTGCGGACCGACGGCTACACCTTC. It codes for CASSGLLRTDGYTF. The variable domain in full, completed from reference TRBV19 and TRBJ1-2, reads DGGITQSPKYLFRKEGQNVTLSCEQNLNHDAMYWYRQDPGQGLRLIYYSQIVNDFQKGDIAEGYSVSREKKESFPLTVTSAQKNPTAFYLCASSGLLRTDGYTFGSGTRLTVV.

The chain has TRBV27 and TRBJ2-7; 7 bases are a match to TRBD2. CDR3 length: 15 amino acids. Germline V CDR1 and CDR2: MNHEY, SMNVEV (reference sequence). J gave up 2 bases and V 6 bases, and 10 bases lay outside the gene matches. The CDR3 region has the DNA TGTGCCAGCAGCCCTTCGGTGGGAGGGCCCTACGAGCAGTACTTC. Residues: CASSPSVGGPYEQYF.

This chain links TRBV4-1 with TRBJ1-2, with 10 positions matching TRBD1. V shed 0 bases and J 8 bases; nucleotides not matched to a gene: 3. The CDR3 has 14 amino acids. Germline CDR1 and CDR2: MGHRA and YSYEKL. Written as DNA, the CDR3 is TGCGCCAGCAGCCAAGACTGGACAGGGGGAGGCTACACCTTC. Translating it yields CASSQDWTGGGYTF.

The J gene is TRBJ1-1, the V gene TRBV4-3; 7 nucleotides align to TRBD1. J lost 4 bases, V lost 4 bases, and 3 bases had no gene match. CDR1 is LGHNA, CDR2 YSLEER, per germline. The CDR3 contains 13 residues. The CDR3 sequence: CASSLDRATEAFF. The CDR3 region has the DNA TGCGCCAGCAGCCTCGACAGGGCCACTGAAGCTTTCTTT.

This clone has more than one count but fewer than ten. This rearrangement joins TRBV7-9 to TRBJ1-1; possible D gene TRBD1, 5 bases. CDR3 size: 18 residues. The germline CDR1 and CDR2 sequences are SEHNR and FQNEAQ (reference sequence). Deletions cut 1 base from V and 4 bases from J, with 22 bases between. CDR3 sequence (DNA): TGTGCCAGCAGCTTAGGTCCGGGCTTATCGGCCGGGGGCACTGAAGCTTTCTTT. Its protein is CASSLGPGLSAGGTEAFF.

This CDR3 is CASSYAVPYNEQFF. CDR3 DNA: TGTGCCAGCAGTTACGCAGTACCCTACAATGAGCAGTTCTTC. This chain uses TRBV27 with TRBJ2-1, with D unclear. Trimming removed 4 bases at V and 2 bases at J, with 9 bases between. Germline V CDR1 and CDR2: MNHEY, SMNVEV (reference sequence). CDR3 length equals 14 residues.

This chain joins TRBV5-4 and TRBJ1-1; possibly TRBD1 for D (5 bases). The CDR3 totals 13 residues. Deletions cut 4 bases from V and 6 bases from J, with 13 bases between. The germline CDR1 and CDR2 sequences are SGHNT and YYREEE (reference sequence). The DNA of the CDR3 is TGTGCCAGCAGCCCCACCCCAGGGTCTGAAGCTTTCTTT. Amino acid sequence: CASSPTPGSEAFF.